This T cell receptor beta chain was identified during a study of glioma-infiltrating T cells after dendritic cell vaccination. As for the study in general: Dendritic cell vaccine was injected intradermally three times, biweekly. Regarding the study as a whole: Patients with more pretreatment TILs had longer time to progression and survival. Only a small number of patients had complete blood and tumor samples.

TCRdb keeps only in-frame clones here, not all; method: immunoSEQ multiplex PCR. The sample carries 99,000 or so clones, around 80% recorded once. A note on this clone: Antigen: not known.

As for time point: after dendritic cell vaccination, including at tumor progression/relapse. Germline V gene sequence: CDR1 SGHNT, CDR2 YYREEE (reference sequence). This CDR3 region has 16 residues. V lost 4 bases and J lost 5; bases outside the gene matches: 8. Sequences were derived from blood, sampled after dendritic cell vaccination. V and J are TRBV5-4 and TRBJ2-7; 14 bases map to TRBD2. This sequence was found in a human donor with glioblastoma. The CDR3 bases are TGTGCCAGCAGCCGGGCGGGACTAGCGGGAGTAAACGAGCAGTACTTC. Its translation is CASSRAGLAGVNEQYF. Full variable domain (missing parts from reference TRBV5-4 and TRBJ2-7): ETGVTQSPTHLIKTRGQQVTLRCSSQSGHNTVSWYQQALGQGPQFIFQYYREEENGRGNFPPRFSGLQFPNYSSELNVNALELDDSALYLCASSRAGLAGVNEQYFGPGTRLTVT.